The 26 T cell receptor beta chains below come from one sample, sequenced in a study of blood T cells in healthy people across ages. Alongside a J-beta primer mix, a sample-barcoded 5' primer served in a second PCR lasting about 7 to 12 cycles. TCRdb processed the 5' RACE reads anew with MiXCR; each CDR3 protein has one entry. The data contain about 640,000 distinct CDR3 sequences, approximately 59% of them singletons. The sequenced material came from blood. The receptors stem from a man in his 60s in good health.

This chain joins TRBV28 and TRBJ2-4; the D gene is possibly TRBD2 (7 bases). The CDR3 is 12 amino acids. Deletions cut 6 bases from V and 13 bases from J, with 16 bases between. CDR1 and CDR2 (germline): MDHEN, SYDVKM. The CDR3 DNA sequence: TGTGCCAGCAGCACACTCCGGGGGGCGCAGTACTTC. Encoded protein: CASSTLRGAQYF.

The V gene is TRBV5-1, the J gene TRBJ2-3; 7 nucleotides match TRBD2. V lost 0 bases to trimming and J lost 2 bases; unmatched junction nucleotides: 9. The CDR3 contains 17 residues. In germline, CDR1 is SGHRS, CDR2 YFSETQ. CDR3 bases: TGCGCCAGCAGCTTGGTGCTGACGGGGGGAGTCACAGATACGCAGTATTTT. It specifies CASSLVLTGGVTDTQYF.

Notes on this clonotype: Possible read error: a much larger clone is one base away. This chain links TRBV11-2 with TRBJ2-5; possibly TRBD2 for D (6 bases). Germline CDR1 and CDR2: SGHAT and FQNNGV. Trimming cost V 5 bases and J 0 bases, with 7 bases left between them. This CDR3 has 13 residues. The CDR3 protein is CASSGDYQETQYF. DNA of the CDR3: TGTGCCAGCAGCGGGGACTACCAAGAGACCCAGTACTTC.

V is TRBV3-1 and J is TRBJ2-1; D is undetermined. The V end lost 2 bases, the J end lost 2 bases, and 13 bases lay between the germline ends. Germline lookup yields CDR1 LGHDT and CDR2 YNNKEL (reference sequence). The CDR3 has 16 amino acids. The CDR3 coding sequence is TGTGCCAGCAGCCAATCTTACCCTTGCCCCTACAATGAGCAGTTCTTC. Its translation: CASSQSYPCPYNEQFF.

V is TRBV29-1 and J is TRBJ2-7; D unresolved. Trimming removed 4 bases from V and 0 bases from J, with 7 bases in between. CDR1 is SQVTM, CDR2 ANQGSEA, per germline. This CDR3 has 12 amino acids. The CDR3 DNA sequence: TGCAGCGTTGCTATGGACTCCTACGAGCAGTACTTC. Residues: CSVAMDSYEQYF.

The V and J genes are TRBV6-5 and TRBJ2-4; D is ambiguous. The J call may be faulty, since TRBJ2-5 better matches the DNA end. Germline CDR1 MNHEY, CDR2 SVGAGI. CDR3 size: 11 residues. This chain's CDR3 is CASKSRETQYF. The DNA for the CDR3 is TGTGCCAGCAAAAGTCGGGAGACCCAGTACTTC.

This rearrangement joins TRBV5-4 to TRBJ2-5; 7 bases fit TRBD2. The CDR3 consists of 13 residues. In germline, CDR1 is SGHNT, CDR2 YYREEE (reference sequence). V trimming: 4 bases; J trimming: 5 bases; junction bases outside the gene matches: 5. The CDR3 loop is CASSRDYAETQYF. Here the CDR3 DNA reads TGTGCCAGCAGCCGGGACTACGCGGAGACCCAGTACTTC.

There are many counts of this clonotype. The chain uses TRBV29-1 and TRBJ2-5; D gene unclear. V lost 7 bases, J lost 2 bases, and 11 bases lay in between. Per the germline V gene, CDR1 is SQVTM and CDR2 is ANQGSEA. The CDR3 loop spans 12 amino acids. Here the CDR3 DNA reads TGCAGCGCTAGGCTCAGTCAAGAGACCCAGTACTTC. Protein sequence: CSARLSQETQYF. The full variable domain, in which reference TRBV29-1 and TRBJ2-5 provide the parts outside the CDR3, is SAVISQKPSRDICQRGTSLTIQCQVDSQVTMMFWYRQQPGQSLTLIATANQGSEATYESGFVIDKFPISRPNLTFSTLTVSNMSPEDSSIYLCSARLSQETQYFGPGTRLLVL.

This chain uses TRBV2 with TRBJ2-6; D is unresolved. V was trimmed by 6 bases and J by 0 bases, leaving 9 bases between them. This CDR3 region has 15 residues. The germline CDR1 and CDR2 sequences are SNHLY and FYNNEI. The CDR3 loop is CASSPDGSGANVLTF. In DNA, the CDR3 is TGTGCCAGCAGCCCGGACGGCTCTGGGGCCAACGTCCTGACTTTC.

This clonotype was observed a handful of times. The V and J genes are TRBV28 and TRBJ2-7; no clear D. The CDR3 length is 13 residues. V was cut by 4 bases and J by 2 bases, with 9 bases left in between. CDR1 MDHEN and CDR2 SYDVKM come from the germline V gene. CDR3 DNA sequence: TGTGCCAGCAGTTCGACCGAAGCCTACGAGCAGTACTTC. It is translated as CASSSTEAYEQYF.

This chain joins TRBV6-1 and TRBJ2-1, with TRBD1 identical over 8 bases. The CDR3 is made up of 15 amino acids. Per the germline V gene, CDR1 is MNHNS and CDR2 is SASEGT. Trimming took 1 base from V and 3 from J; bases not matched to a gene: 2. CDR3 region: CASSEGGTGYNEQFF. As DNA, the CDR3 is TGTGCCAGCAGTGAAGGGGGGACAGGCTACAATGAGCAGTTCTTC.

This clonotype was seen a few times. The chain carries TRBV20-1 and TRBJ2-1; TRBD1 matches 8 bases. The CDR3 length is 11 residues. With V trimmed by 6 bases and J by 7 bases, 2 bases remained unmatched. CDR1 and CDR2 from the germline V gene are DFQATT and SNEGSKA (reference sequence). CDR3 sequence (DNA): TGCAGTGCCGGACAGGGTAATGAGCAGTTCTTC. This codes for CSAGQGNEQFF.

With respect to this clonotype: A much larger clone lies one base from this, so it may be a read error. This chain uses TRBV20-1 with TRBJ2-5, with D unclear. The V gene lost 6 bases and the J gene lost 2 bases, with 13 bases spanning the gap. CDR3 length: 13 amino acids. Germline V lookup: CDR1 DFQATT, CDR2 SNEGSKA (reference sequence). This chain's CDR3 is CSAFRTDQETQYF. The CDR3 region has the DNA TGCAGTGCCTTCCGGACGGATCAAGAGACCCAGTACTTC.

V is TRBV3-1 and J is TRBJ1-6; D remains ambiguous. CDR3 length equals 16 residues. Trimming removed 0 bases at V and 3 bases at J, with 9 bases between. CDR1 is LGHDT and CDR2 is YNNKEL in the germline V gene (reference sequence). CDR3 sequence: CASSQDGGSYNSPLHF. Here the CDR3 DNA reads TGTGCCAGCAGCCAAGACGGCGGCAGCTATAATTCACCCCTCCACTTT.

This clonotype was observed a handful of times. The chain uses TRBV7-2 and TRBJ1-2; 10 nucleotides match TRBD1. V shed 3 bases, J shed 4 bases, and the junction held 8 bases outside the gene matches. The germline gives CDR1 SGHTA, CDR2 FQGNSA. This CDR3 is built from 16 residues. The CDR3 DNA reads as TGTGCCAGCAGCTTCCCCGGGACAGGGGCGATCTATGGCTACACCTTC. Its translation: CASSFPGTGAIYGYTF.

V is TRBV5-1 and J is TRBJ2-3; possible D gene TRBD2, 6 bases. In germline, CDR1 is SGHRS, CDR2 YFSETQ. The CDR3 has 17 amino acids. Deletions cut 2 bases from V and 6 bases from J, with 22 bases between. CDR3 DNA sequence: TGCGCCAGCAGCTTTATCACCGGCGGGGCAGGCGTGGATACGCAGTATTTT. Its translation: CASSFITGGAGVDTQYF.

CDR3 sequence reads: CASSFNLEETQYF. CDR3 nucleotide sequence: TGTGCCAGCAGCTTTAACCTAGAAGAGACCCAGTACTTC. The gene calls are TRBV5-8 and TRBJ2-5; D gene unclear. The germline gives CDR1 SGHTS, CDR2 YDEGEE. The CDR3 is 13 amino acids. Trimming took off 2 bases at V and 3 bases at J, with 8 bases between the two ends.

The chain joins TRBV3-1 to TRBJ1-2; TRBD1 might be the D (6 bases). The CDR3 length is 16 residues. CDR1 is LGHDT, CDR2 YNNKEL, per germline (reference sequence). V was cut by 2 bases and J by 0 bases, with 13 bases left in between. CDR3 nucleotides: TGTGCCAGCAGCCAACGGACAGAAGGCCCTAACTATGGCTACACCTTC. This translates into CASSQRTEGPNYGYTF.

This clonotype has only one observation. The chain recombines TRBV5-1 with TRBJ2-3; a weak D match, TRBD2 (6 bases). V lost 7 bases and J lost 2, with 11 bases in between. Germline V gene sequence: CDR1 SGHRS, CDR2 YFSETQ. The CDR3 is 13 residues long. The CDR3 DNA reads TGCGCCAGCGGACGGGGACTCACAGATACGCAGTATTTT. This gives the protein CASGRGLTDTQYF.

J is TRBJ1-3 and V is TRBV12-3 or TRBV12-4, with a possible D match to TRBD1 (6 bases). This CDR3 is built from 14 residues. V lost 1 base and J 6 bases, leaving 10 bases between the germline ends. The CDR3 region has the DNA TGTGCCAGCAGTTTAGGGACAGCTGAAAACACCATATATTTT. It codes for CASSLGTAENTIYF.

The J gene is TRBJ2-1, the V gene TRBV5-1; 8 nucleotides match TRBD2. Per germline, CDR1 SGHRS and CDR2 YFSETQ. This CDR3 is 15 amino acids long. V shed 0 bases and J 9 bases; nucleotides not matched to a gene: 8. Written as DNA, the CDR3 is TGCGCCAGCAGCTTGGCCAAAGCGGGGGTAGTTGAGCAGTTCTTC. The encoded protein is CASSLAKAGVVEQFF.

The chain links TRBV6-5 to TRBJ1-4; D is perhaps TRBD1 (6 bases). The V end lost 3 bases, the J end lost 5 bases, and 10 bases lay between the germline ends. Per the germline V gene, CDR1 is MNHEY and CDR2 is SVGAGI. CDR3 size: 14 residues. The CDR3 spells CASSYRTANEKLFF. The DNA of the CDR3 is TGTGCCAGCAGTTATAGGACAGCCAATGAAAAACTGTTTTTT.

The rearrangement joins TRBV4-2 to TRBJ2-3; TRBD2 is a possible D gene (7 bases). CDR3 length: 15 amino acids. V dropped 0 bases and J dropped 5 bases, with 12 bases sitting between them. Per the germline V gene, CDR1 is LGHNA and CDR2 is YNFKEQ. This chain's CDR3 is CASSQDPGGKDTQYF. The CDR3 bases are TGTGCCAGCAGCCAAGATCCGGGGGGCAAAGATACGCAGTATTTT.

This clonotype was recorded a few times. The chain combines TRBV18 with TRBJ2-7; D is unclear. Germline CDR1 KGHSH, CDR2 LQKENI. V was pared by 0 bases and J by 2 bases, with 11 bases between. This CDR3 has 15 residues. In DNA form, the CDR3 reads TGTGCCAGCTCACCACCGTCTCGGACGGCCTACGAGCAGTACTTC. Protein sequence: CASSPPSRTAYEQYF.

The chain recombines TRBV5-1 with TRBJ2-1; D may match TRBD1 or TRBD2 (5 bases each). The CDR3 spans 14 residues. Germline V CDR1 and CDR2: SGHRS, YFSETQ. Trimming took off 6 bases at V and 7 bases at J, with 17 bases between the two ends. The CDR3 protein is CASTRGLWGNEQFF. CDR3 nucleotide sequence: TGCGCCAGCACCCGAGGCCTCTGGGGGAATGAGCAGTTCTTC.

The chain recombines TRBV6-5 with TRBJ2-5; 7 nucleotides align to TRBD1. This CDR3 has 15 amino acids. V lost 0 bases and J lost 8; bases outside the gene matches: 9. Germline V CDR1 and CDR2: MNHEY, SVGAGI. For the CDR3, the DNA is TGTGCCAGCAGTTACTCAGTGGGACAGCAGAACACCCAGTACTTC. This sequence encodes CASSYSVGQQNTQYF.